One and the same sample provided the 14 T cell receptor beta chains below, sequenced in a study of CD8 T cells in ankylosing spondylitis. Whole-study findings and limits: What appeared characteristic of ankylosing spondylitis blood was a TCR beta motif of fewer than ten highly homologous variants.

These TCRs' antigens remain unknown. TCRdb re-called the 5' RACE reads with MiXCR, one entry per CDR3 protein. The repertoire holds 390,000 or so distinct CDR3 sequences, with 20% to 25% as singletons. Specimen: blood, either unsorted or a sorted T cell fraction (not recorded which). The origin of the receptors is a male donor with ankylosing spondylitis.

The chain is built from TRBV21-1 and TRBJ1-5; TRBD1, the table's D call, lacks a check against the DNA. TRBV21-1 is classified as a pseudogene. The CDR3 is 19 amino acids. CDR3 sequence (DNA): TGTGCCAGCAGCCCCAAGGGGTGGGGGGGTACCCTTAACAATCAGCCCCAGCATTTT. Its protein product is CASSPKGWGGTLNNQPQHF.

The rearrangement joins TRBV27 to TRBJ2-5; TRBD2 matches at 14 bases. The CDR3 contains 17 residues. Trimming cost V 7 bases and J 0 bases; bases outside gene matches: 7. Germline CDR1 and CDR2: MNHEY and SMNVEV (reference sequence). DNA of the CDR3: TGTGCCAGCAAGCGACTAGCGGGAGGGGGGTACCAAGAGACCCAGTACTTC. Residues: CASKRLAGGGYQETQYF.

V and J are TRBV7-2 and TRBJ2-3, with unresolved D. Trimming left V 6 bases short and J 0 bases short, with 4 bases between. CDR3 length equals 12 residues. Germline CDR1 is SGHTA and CDR2 is FQGNSA. CDR3 sequence reads: CASSKSTDTQYF. Here the CDR3 DNA reads TGTGCCAGCAGTAAAAGCACAGATACGCAGTATTTT.

This clonotype has just a few counts. The chain couples TRBV5-5 to TRBJ1-2, with no clear D. The CDR3 loop spans 14 amino acids. V lost 1 base and J lost 2, with 9 bases in between. The germline CDR1 and CDR2 sequences are SGHKS and YYEKEE (reference sequence). The CDR3 coding sequence is TGTGCCAGCAGCTTGCCCGGTCCGAACTATGGCTACACCTTC. As protein: CASSLPGPNYGYTF.

V gene TRBV7-9 combines with J gene TRBJ1-2; TRBD1 might be the D (5 bases). Per the germline V gene, CDR1 is SEHNR and CDR2 is FQNEAQ (reference sequence). The CDR3 length is 17 residues. The V end lost 2 bases, the J end lost 0 bases, and 16 bases lay between the germline ends. CDR3 sequence (DNA): TGTGCCAGCAGCTTAAATAACGCAGACAGAACTAACTATGGCTACACCTTC. This gives the protein CASSLNNADRTNYGYTF.

The chain carries TRBV12-3 or TRBV12-4 and TRBJ2-7; D not certain. V was clipped by 3 bases and J by 0 bases, with 18 bases between them. CDR3 length: 17 amino acids. The CDR3 DNA is TGTGCCAGCAGTTTCTATATGGCGGCGGCGAGCTCCTACGAGCAGTACTTC. Protein product: CASSFYMAAASSYEQYF.

This clonotype was seen a few times. This sequence joins TRBV18 and TRBJ2-2, with 8 positions matching TRBD2. V was pared by 6 bases and J by 5 bases, with 8 bases of the junction left unmatched. The CDR3 totals 15 residues. Looked up from germline, CDR1 is KGHSH and CDR2 is LQKENI. This CDR3 is CASSTGRGETGELFF. CDR3 nucleotides: TGTGCCAGCTCTACCGGGAGGGGCGAGACCGGGGAGCTGTTTTTT.

This chain connects TRBV3-1 to TRBJ2-7, with D maybe TRBD1 (6 bases). Trimming left V 0 bases short and J 3 bases short, with 9 bases between. In germline, CDR1 is LGHDT, CDR2 YNNKEL (reference sequence). CDR3 length: 14 amino acids. The CDR3 region is CASSQEGTIYEQYF. The CDR3 coding sequence is TGTGCCAGCAGCCAAGAAGGGACAATCTACGAGCAGTACTTC.

V and J are TRBV11-2 and TRBJ2-7; 7 nucleotides align to TRBD1. This CDR3 has 13 residues. Germline V gives CDR1 SGHAT, CDR2 FQNNGV. V lost 3 bases, J lost 6 bases, and 5 bases stayed unmatched. The CDR3 protein is CASSFERTGEQYF. Here the CDR3 DNA reads TGTGCCAGCAGCTTCGAAAGGACAGGCGAGCAGTACTTC.

This clonotype was counted once. The genes are TRBV5-1 and TRBJ2-1; no reliable D call. The CDR3 has 14 residues. V was cut by 5 bases and J by 5 bases, with 14 bases left in between. Germline assignment: CDR1 SGHRS and CDR2 YFSETQ. The CDR3 protein is CASRTAHFDNEQFF. The CDR3 bases are TGCGCCAGCAGGACGGCTCACTTTGACAATGAGCAGTTCTTC.

The rearrangement joins TRBV7-8 to TRBJ2-2; D may be TRBD2 (6 bases). Germline V gives CDR1 SGHVS, CDR2 FQNEAQ. The ends were cut back, 2 bases at V and 5 bases at J, with 12 bases in the middle. This CDR3 region has 15 residues. The CDR3 DNA follows: TGTGCCAGCAGCTTACAGGGACTCCAAACCGGGGAGCTGTTTTTT. Its translation is CASSLQGLQTGELFF.

This clonotype was seen more than once but under ten times. The chain recombines TRBV20-1 with TRBJ2-2; 13 nucleotides align to TRBD2. Per the germline V gene, CDR1 is DFQATT and CDR2 is SNEGSKA (reference sequence). V lost 0 bases and J lost 7; bases outside the gene matches: 5. The CDR3 is 16 residues long. In DNA form, the CDR3 reads TGCAGTGCTAGAGATGGACTAGCGGGAGTGGTCGGGGAGCTGTTTTTT. Its protein is CSARDGLAGVVGELFF.

This chain joins TRBV7-9 and TRBJ1-5; D not certain. Trimming removed 5 bases at V and 5 bases at J, with 7 bases between. Per the germline V gene, CDR1 is SEHNR and CDR2 is FQNEAQ (reference sequence). The CDR3 sequence is 12 residues long. In DNA form, the CDR3 reads TGTGCCAGCAGCCGTAATGATCAGCCCCAGCATTTT. Its translation is CASSRNDQPQHF.

This clonotype has more than one count but fewer than ten. The chain has TRBV6-5 and TRBJ2-6; D not certain. The germline V gene has CDR1 MNHEY and CDR2 SVGAGI. The length of the CDR3 is 17 residues. V dropped 0 bases and J dropped 0 bases, with 9 bases sitting between them. The CDR3, as DNA: TGTGCCAGCAGTTACTCACGGGTAGACTCTGGGGCCAACGTCCTGACTTTC. It encodes CASSYSRVDSGANVLTF.